The 23 T cell receptor beta chains given below trace back to one sample, sequenced in a study of cytomegalovirus exposure and HLA in healthy donors. PCR was performed using 60 Vbeta and 13 Jbeta primers. The repertoire was sequenced with immunoSEQ multiplex PCR; TCRdb's copy has only in-frame clones and lacks some. The data contain fewer than 250,000 clones, roughly 82% of them singletons. Sequenced material: PBMCs. The origin of the receptors is a man aged 35 to 55 in good health and CMV-seropositive.

The chain links TRBV25-1 to TRBJ1-1; D is uncertain. V gave up 1 base and J gave up 1 base, with 4 bases separating them. Germline CDR1 reads MGHDK; CDR2 reads SYGVNS. This CDR3 spans 13 amino acids. CDR3 amino acids: CASSEFRNTEAFF. As DNA, the CDR3 is TGTGCCAGCAGTGAATTTAGGAACACTGAAGCTTTCTTT.

This clone has just a few counts. This chain connects TRBV6-6 to TRBJ2-7; 7 nucleotides agree with TRBD1. The CDR3 runs to 15 residues. The V segment lost 4 bases and the J segment 4 bases; nucleotides outside the gene matches: 10. CDR1 and CDR2 (germline): MNHNY, SVGAGI (reference sequence). CDR3 coding DNA: TGTGCCAGCAGTTTCCCAAGGGGGCGCTCGTACGAGCAGTACTTC. It is translated as CASSFPRGRSYEQYF.

The V gene is TRBV30, the J gene TRBJ1-1, with D unclear. Germline V gene lookup returns CDR1 GTSNPN and CDR2 SVGIG (reference sequence). Deletions cut 3 bases from V and 1 base from J, with 6 bases between. This CDR3 has 12 residues. Here the CDR3 reads CAWSSSNTEAFF. The DNA of the CDR3 is TGTGCCTGGAGCAGTTCGAACACTGAAGCTTTCTTT.

This clone appeared once. The chain joins TRBV5-4 to TRBJ1-2, with D maybe TRBD1 (5 bases). Trimming shortened V by 4 bases and J by 9 bases, and 13 bases separated the two germline ends. The CDR3 extends over 12 amino acids. Germline V gives CDR1 SGHNT, CDR2 YYREEE (reference sequence). The CDR3 here is CASSESRDSYTF. The CDR3 region has the DNA TGTGCCAGCAGCGAGTCCAGGGATAGCTACACCTTC.

The chain carries TRBV5-8 and TRBJ1-4; 9 bases are a match to TRBD1. The CDR3 covers 16 residues. The V gene end was trimmed by 4 bases and the J gene end by 6 bases; junction bases not matched to a gene: 10. Germline-derived CDR1 and CDR2 are SGHTS and YDEGEE. The CDR3 DNA is TGTGCCAGCAGCCCGGGGGCACAGGGGGCGCATGAAAAACTGTTTTTT. Residues: CASSPGAQGAHEKLFF.

This clone was seen a single time. The rearrangement joins TRBV6-1 to TRBJ2-3, with D unclear. The CDR3 is 14 amino acids. Per the germline V gene, CDR1 is MNHNS and CDR2 is SASEGT. Trimming removed 8 bases at V and 1 base at J, with 13 bases between. The CDR3 bases are TGTGCCAGCGCGTGGGCCCGTCGCACAGATACGCAGTATTTT. The encoded protein is CASAWARRTDTQYF.

Comments on this clone: The junction departs from the called germline gene at one end, perhaps through a read error. The chain carries TRBV4-1 and TRBJ1-2; no clear D gene. Germline CDR1 and CDR2: MGHRA and YSYEKL. CDR3 length equals 15 residues. The CDR3 bases are TGTGCCAGCAGCCAAGGGCACACGGGTAGCTATGGCTACACCTTC. Translation gives CASSQGHTGSYGYTF.

Here the CDR3 reads CASREVYEQYF. Written as DNA, the CDR3 is TGTGCCAGTCGCGAGGTGTACGAGCAGTACTTC. The chain couples TRBV6-1 to TRBJ2-7; D is ambiguous. This CDR3 has 11 residues. Per the germline V gene, CDR1 is MNHNS and CDR2 is SASEGT. V lost 9 bases to trimming and J lost 4 bases, with 10 bases between them.

The V gene is TRBV6-5, the J gene TRBJ1-5; D is possibly TRBD1 (6 bases). This CDR3 region has 14 residues. Trimming pared 5 bases from V and 6 bases from J, leaving 14 bases between. Germline lookup yields CDR1 MNHEY and CDR2 SVGAGI. CDR3 sequence reads: CASSGGRAGQPQHF. CDR3 coding DNA: TGTGCCAGCAGTGGGGGCAGGGCCGGTCAGCCCCAGCATTTT.

The J gene is TRBJ2-7, the V gene TRBV5-1; 7 bases are a match to TRBD1. V gave up 1 base and J gave up 1 base; unmatched junction bases: 5. Germline CDR1 is SGHRS and CDR2 is YFSETQ. The CDR3 is 15 amino acids. The chain's CDR3 is CASSLWDRASYEQYF. The DNA for the CDR3 is TGCGCCAGCAGCTTGTGGGACAGAGCTTCCTACGAGCAGTACTTC.

In nucleotides, the CDR3 is TGCGCCAGCACCTCAGGGGGCGCGTACACTGAAGCTTTCTTT. Translation: CASTSGGAYTEAFF. V gene TRBV5-1 combines with J gene TRBJ1-1, with 8 nucleotides matching TRBD1. The trim removed 6 bases at V and 3 bases at J, leaving 7 bases unmatched. The CDR3 extends over 14 amino acids. Germline V gene lookup returns CDR1 SGHRS and CDR2 YFSETQ. Based on the CDR3 plus reference TRBV5-1 and TRBJ1-1, the full variable domain is KAGVTQTPRYLIKTRGQQVTLSCSPISGHRSVSWYQQTPGQGLQFLFEYFSETQRNKGNFPGRFSGRQFSNSRSEMNVSTLELGDSALYLCASTSGGAYTEAFFGQGTRLTVV.

V usage is TRBV30 and J usage is TRBJ1-1; 8 nucleotides line up with TRBD1. J was trimmed by 4 bases and V by 4 bases; bases with no gene match: 5. Germline lookup yields CDR1 GTSNPN and CDR2 SVGIG (reference sequence). CDR3 length equals 13 residues. This chain's CDR3 is CAWTTGGSTEAFF. The DNA for the CDR3 is TGTGCCTGGACCACAGGGGGTAGCACTGAAGCTTTCTTT.

This clone was found once. The chain couples TRBV4-1 to TRBJ2-7; 7 positions agree with TRBD1. V lost 1 base and J lost 3; bases outside the gene matches: 9. The CDR3 covers 16 residues. CDR1 MGHRA and CDR2 YSYEKL come from the germline V gene. The CDR3 protein is CASSQAPRGQIYEQYF. The CDR3 DNA follows: TGCGCCAGCAGCCAAGCCCCTAGGGGACAGATCTACGAGCAGTACTTC.

V gene TRBV10-2 combines with J gene TRBJ1-2; D is possibly TRBD1 (5 bases). CDR3 length: 12 residues. The germline V gene has CDR1 WSHSY and CDR2 SAAADI. V was clipped by 3 bases and J by 7 bases, with 9 bases between them. The CDR3 nucleotides read TGCGCCAGCAGTGAAGGGGTCTCTGGCTACACCTTC. Amino acids: CASSEGVSGYTF.

The rearrangement links TRBV7-2 to TRBJ1-1, with D tentatively TRBD1 (6 bases). From germline, CDR1 is SGHTA and CDR2 FQGNSA. Trimming took 0 bases from V and 7 from J, leaving 18 bases between them. This CDR3 spans 16 amino acids. CDR3 in amino acids: CASSLAAGARRGEAFF. The CDR3 DNA reads as TGTGCCAGCAGCTTAGCGGCGGGGGCCCGACGGGGTGAAGCTTTCTTT.

Details on this clone: A far more abundant clone sits one base away, making this likely a read error. V usage is TRBV6-5 and J usage is TRBJ2-7; 7 nucleotides match TRBD1. The germline gives CDR1 MNHEY, CDR2 SVGAGI. The CDR3 totals 13 residues. Trimming removed 5 bases from V and 5 bases from J; junction bases left unmatched: 6. CDR3 in amino acids: CASSETGYNEQYF. CDR3 nucleotides: TGTGCCAGCAGTGAGACAGGGTATAACGAGCAGTACTTC.

The chain joins TRBV2 to TRBJ2-7, with D possibly matching TRBD2 (6 bases). The CDR3 is made up of 12 amino acids. In germline, CDR1 is SNHLY, CDR2 FYNNEI. Trimming removed 7 bases at V and 10 bases at J, with 17 bases between. CDR3 sequence: CASNRTPGVQYV. The CDR3 DNA reads TGTGCCAGCAACCGCACACCGGGAGTACAGTACGTC.

V usage is TRBV7-8 and J usage is TRBJ2-1, with D unclear. The germline V and J ends were trimmed by 1 base and 4 bases, with 5 bases remaining between them. CDR1 and CDR2 from the germline V gene are SGHVS and FQNEAQ. The length of the CDR3 is 13 residues. The CDR3: CASSLVPYNEQFF. CDR3 nucleotide sequence: TGTGCCAGCAGCTTAGTCCCGTACAATGAGCAGTTCTTC.

This clone was recorded once. This rearrangement joins TRBV15 to TRBJ2-7, with 9 positions matching TRBD1. The CDR3 runs to 15 residues. Germline V gene sequence: CDR1 LNHNV, CDR2 YYDKDF (reference sequence). J was trimmed by 5 bases and V by 8 bases; bases with no gene match: 13. The CDR3 coding sequence is TGTGCCACCTGGACGACCGGGACAGGGTCTAACGAGCAGTACTTC. Protein: CATWTTGTGSNEQYF.

The rearrangement uses TRBV6-6 and TRBJ2-7; D is possibly TRBD2 (6 bases). Trimming left V 2 bases short and J 4 bases short, with 12 bases between. The V gene's germline CDR1 is MNHNY and CDR2 SVGAGI (reference sequence). The CDR3 loop spans 14 amino acids. CDR3 in amino acids: CASSYDGSWYEQYF. The CDR3 DNA reads TGTGCCAGCAGTTACGACGGGAGTTGGTACGAGCAGTACTTC.

This clone was counted a few times. V usage is TRBV19 and J usage is TRBJ1-4, with D hard to call. The length of the CDR3 is 15 residues. V shed 3 bases and J shed 0 bases, with 8 bases lying between them. Looked up from germline, CDR1 is LNHDA and CDR2 is SQIVND (reference sequence). The CDR3 spells CASSMLASTNEKLFF. CDR3 coding DNA: TGTGCCAGTAGTATGTTGGCTTCAACTAATGAAAAACTGTTTTTT.

The gene calls are TRBV11-3 and TRBJ1-3; TRBD1 agrees at 8 bases. The germline CDR1 and CDR2 sequences are SGHNT and YENEEA. V was pared by 1 base and J by 1 base, with 3 bases of the junction left unmatched. The CDR3 spans 16 residues. The CDR3 coding sequence is TGTGCCAGCAGCTTAGGCGGGACAGGATCTGGAAACACCATATATTTT. Translated: CASSLGGTGSGNTIYF.

This sequence joins TRBV2 and TRBJ2-3; 13 positions match TRBD2. Per the germline V gene, CDR1 is SNHLY and CDR2 is FYNNEI. V trimming: 8 bases; J trimming: 1 base; junction bases outside the gene matches: 3. The CDR3 length is 15 residues. The CDR3 spells CASGTSGMRTDTQYF. CDR3 bases: TGTGCCAGCGGGACTAGCGGGATGCGCACAGATACGCAGTATTTT.